This T cell receptor beta chain was recovered during a study of T cell repertoires in cytomegalovirus infection. Whole-study context: HLA-C-restricted CMV epitopes, recently identified, and well-studied HLA-B-restricted ones were used by the study. Carrying CMV and the relevant HLA type showed in public TCR beta signatures.

As concerns this clonotype: What it binds is not known.

This CDR3 is 18 amino acids long. J lost 5 bases, V lost 2 bases, and 15 bases had no gene match. In germline, CDR1 is MDHEN, CDR2 SYDVKM. TCRdb processed the reads anew with MiXCR; each CDR3 protein has one entry. The sample has some 920,000 distinct CDR3 sequences; roughly 31% are singletons. V and J are TRBV28 and TRBJ2-5; 9 bases agree with TRBD1. This sequence was found in a human donor in good health (CMV status not recorded). Some clones in this sample may be carry-over from other donors' samples. The sequenced sample was cultured CD8+ T cells from PBMCs, obtained from culture after CMV antigen stimulation. This CDR3 reads CASSLRQGGPGPSETQYF. The CDR3 nucleotides read TGTGCCAGCAGTTTACGACAGGGGGGACCTGGGCCATCGGAGACCCAGTACTTC.